This entry lists 8 T cell receptor beta chains sequenced from one sample in a study of T cells in Graves' hyperthyroidism and ophthalmopathy. Researchers took RNA transcripts and amplified the TCR beta CDR3 regions from them. Primed by the HTBI set, a first-round RT-PCR was run on the TCR CDR3. Each CDR3 protein gets one entry after TCRdb re-called the multiplex PCR reads with MiXCR. Of over 400,000 distinct CDR3 sequences in the sample, 20% to 25% were seen once. Material for sequencing was blood. Source of these receptors: a woman in her sixties or seventies with Graves' ophthalmopathy.

This rearrangement joins TRBV20-1 to TRBJ2-3; 9 positions match TRBD2. The CDR3 loop spans 15 amino acids. J gave up 1 base and V 2 bases, and 4 bases lay outside the gene matches. The V gene's germline CDR1 is DFQATT and CDR2 SNEGSKA (reference sequence). The CDR3 here is CSARPLAGRTDTQYF. The CDR3 DNA reads TGCAGTGCTAGACCTCTAGCGGGACGCACAGATACGCAGTATTTT.

The chain carries TRBV10-3 and TRBJ1-1; D not resolved. The germline V gene encodes CDR1 ENHRY and CDR2 SYGVKD. The CDR3 has 13 residues. Trimming pared 5 bases from V and 0 bases from J, leaving 7 bases between. DNA for the CDR3: TGTGCCATCAGTCCGAGCTTGAACACTGAAGCTTTCTTT. Amino acids: CAISPSLNTEAFF.

This clonotype was observed a few times. This chain links TRBV6-1 with TRBJ2-7; possibly TRBD1 for D (6 bases). The CDR3 loop spans 16 amino acids. Looked up from germline, CDR1 is MNHNS and CDR2 is SASEGT. Deletions cut 5 bases from V and 0 bases from J, with 17 bases between. CDR3 amino acids: CASSRPSTGSSYEQYF. CDR3 sequence (DNA): TGTGCCAGCAGTAGACCCTCGACAGGAAGCTCCTACGAGCAGTACTTC.

In its sample, this clonotype was seen a few times. V is TRBV6-1 and J is TRBJ2-2; 8 nucleotides agree with TRBD2. Germline loops: CDR1 MNHNS, CDR2 SASEGT. After removal of 6 bases from V and 5 bases from J, the junction contained 17 bases not matched to a gene. The CDR3 spans 18 residues. For the CDR3, the DNA is TGTGCCAGCAGGGCGGAATGGGGGAGCGGGAGTAATACCGGGGAGCTGTTTTTT. It yields the protein CASRAEWGSGSNTGELFF.

This clonotype was seen just once. CDR3 sequence reads: CSAPRQGAITEAFF. The CDR3 DNA follows: TGCAGTGCTCCTAGACAGGGGGCTATCACTGAAGCTTTCTTT. The chain is built from TRBV20-1 and TRBJ1-1; 10 bases match TRBD1. V shed 5 bases and J 4 bases; nucleotides not matched to a gene: 7. Germline CDR1 reads DFQATT; CDR2 reads SNEGSKA (reference sequence). The CDR3 spans 14 residues.

In this sample, this clonotype turned up a few times. The chain has TRBV20-1 and TRBJ2-4, with 8 nucleotides matching TRBD1. V lost 7 bases, J lost 5 bases, and 10 bases stayed unmatched. Germline lookup yields CDR1 DFQATT and CDR2 SNEGSKA (reference sequence). The CDR3 consists of 14 residues. CDR3 loop: CSGSRGRRENIQYF. DNA of the CDR3: TGCAGTGGCAGCAGGGGGCGCAGAGAAAACATTCAGTACTTC.

This clonotype was counted only a few times. The chain combines TRBV2 with TRBJ2-2, with D possibly TRBD1 on 5 matching bases. V was shortened by 7 bases and J by 0 bases, with 9 bases between the two germline ends. Germline V gene sequence: CDR1 SNHLY, CDR2 FYNNEI. The CDR3 is 14 amino acids. CDR3 coding DNA: TGTGCCAGCAAGGCCAGGGCGAACACCGGGGAGCTGTTTTTT. Its translation is CASKARANTGELFF.

This clonotype has only a few counts. The rearrangement links TRBV24-1 to TRBJ1-1, with 10 positions matching TRBD1. Unmatched junction bases numbered 11, after V lost 4 bases and J lost 7 bases. This CDR3 has 16 amino acids. Germline V lookup: CDR1 KGHDR, CDR2 SFDVKD. CDR3 loop: CATSETVDRGPVEAFF. CDR3 coding DNA: TGTGCCACCAGTGAAACGGTAGACAGGGGGCCGGTTGAAGCTTTCTTT.